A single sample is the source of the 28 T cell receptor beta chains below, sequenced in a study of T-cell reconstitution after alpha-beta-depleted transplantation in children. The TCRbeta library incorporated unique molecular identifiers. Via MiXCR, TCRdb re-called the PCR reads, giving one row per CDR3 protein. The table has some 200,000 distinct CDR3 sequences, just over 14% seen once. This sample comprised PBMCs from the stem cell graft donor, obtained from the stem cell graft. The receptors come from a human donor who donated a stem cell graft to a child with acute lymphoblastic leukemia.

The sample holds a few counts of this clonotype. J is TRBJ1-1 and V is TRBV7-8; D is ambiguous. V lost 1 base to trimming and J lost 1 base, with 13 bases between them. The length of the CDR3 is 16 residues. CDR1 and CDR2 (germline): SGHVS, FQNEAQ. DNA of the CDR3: TGTGCCAGCAGCTTAGTAAGTTCTAGGGAGAACACTGAAGCTTTCTTT. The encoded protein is CASSLVSSRENTEAFF.

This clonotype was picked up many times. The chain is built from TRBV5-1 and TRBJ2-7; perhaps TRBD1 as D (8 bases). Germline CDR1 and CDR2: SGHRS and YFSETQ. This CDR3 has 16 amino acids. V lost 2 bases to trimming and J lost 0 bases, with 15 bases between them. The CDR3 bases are TGCGCCAGCAGCTTACATTACAGGGGGGGCTCCTACGAGCAGTACTTC. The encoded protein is CASSLHYRGGSYEQYF. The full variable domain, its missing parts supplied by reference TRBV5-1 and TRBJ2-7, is KAGVTQTPRYLIKTRGQQVTLSCSPISGHRSVSWYQQTPGQGLQFLFEYFSETQRNKGNFPGRFSGRQFSNSRSEMNVSTLELGDSALYLCASSLHYRGGSYEQYFGPGTRLTVT.

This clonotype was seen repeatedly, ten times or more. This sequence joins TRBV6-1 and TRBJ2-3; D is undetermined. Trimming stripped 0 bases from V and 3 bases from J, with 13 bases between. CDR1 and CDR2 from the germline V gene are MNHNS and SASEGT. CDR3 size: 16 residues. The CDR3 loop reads CASSEARLLWTDTQYF. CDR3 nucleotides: TGTGCCAGCAGTGAAGCGCGCCTACTTTGGACAGATACGCAGTATTTT.

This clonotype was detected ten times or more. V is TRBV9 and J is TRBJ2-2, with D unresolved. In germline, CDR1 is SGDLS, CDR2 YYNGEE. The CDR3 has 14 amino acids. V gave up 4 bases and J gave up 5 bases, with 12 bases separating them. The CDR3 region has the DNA TGTGCCAGCAGCAGACTGGGTGAGACCGGGGAGCTGTTTTTT. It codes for CASSRLGETGELFF.

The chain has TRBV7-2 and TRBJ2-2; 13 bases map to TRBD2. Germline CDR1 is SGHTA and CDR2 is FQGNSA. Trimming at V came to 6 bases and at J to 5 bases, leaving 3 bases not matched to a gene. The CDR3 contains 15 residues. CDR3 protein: CASSRTSGSTGELFF. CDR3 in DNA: TGTGCCAGCAGTCGGACTAGCGGGAGTACCGGGGAGCTGTTTTTT. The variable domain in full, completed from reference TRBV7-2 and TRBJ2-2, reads GAGVSQSPSNKVTEKGKDVELRCDPISGHTALYWYRQSLGQGLEFLIYFQGNSAPDKSGLPSDRFSAERTGGSVSTLTIQRTQQEDSAVYLCASSRTSGSTGELFFGEGSRLTVL.

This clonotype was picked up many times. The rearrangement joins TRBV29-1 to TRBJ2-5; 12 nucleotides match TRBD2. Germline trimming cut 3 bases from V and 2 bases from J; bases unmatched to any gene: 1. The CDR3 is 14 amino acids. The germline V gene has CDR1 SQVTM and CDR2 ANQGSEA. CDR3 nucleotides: TGCAGCGTTGAGACTAGCGGGGGACAAGAGACCCAGTACTTC. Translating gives CSVETSGGQETQYF.

The CDR3 loop is CASSVEALNNEQFF. CDR3 in DNA: TGTGCCAGCAGCGTAGAGGCACTAAACAATGAGCAGTTCTTC. This chain joins TRBV9 and TRBJ2-1, with no clear D. The CDR3 covers 14 residues. The germline CDR1 and CDR2 sequences are SGDLS and YYNGEE. The V end was cut by 0 bases, the J end by 5 bases, with 9 bases between.

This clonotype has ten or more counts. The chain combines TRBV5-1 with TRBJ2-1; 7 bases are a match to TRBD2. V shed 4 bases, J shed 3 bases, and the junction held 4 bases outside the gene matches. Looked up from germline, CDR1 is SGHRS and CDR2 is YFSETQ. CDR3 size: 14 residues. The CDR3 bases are TGCGCCAGCAGCCCGGGCGGGGGCTACAATGAGCAGTTCTTC. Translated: CASSPGGGYNEQFF.

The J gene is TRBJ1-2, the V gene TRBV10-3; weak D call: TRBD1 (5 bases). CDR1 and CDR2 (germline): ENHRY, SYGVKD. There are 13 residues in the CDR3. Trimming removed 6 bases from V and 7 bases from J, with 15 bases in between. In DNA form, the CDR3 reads TGTGCCATCAGGGGGGATATCGCGTCTGGCTACACCTTC. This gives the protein CAIRGDIASGYTF.

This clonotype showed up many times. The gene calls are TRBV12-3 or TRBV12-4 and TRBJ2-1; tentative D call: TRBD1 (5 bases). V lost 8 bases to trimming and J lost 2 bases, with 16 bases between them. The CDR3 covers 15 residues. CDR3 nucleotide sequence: TGTGCCAGCCCTGAAAGGGGCCCAGCCTACAATGAGCAGTTCTTC. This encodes CASPERGPAYNEQFF.

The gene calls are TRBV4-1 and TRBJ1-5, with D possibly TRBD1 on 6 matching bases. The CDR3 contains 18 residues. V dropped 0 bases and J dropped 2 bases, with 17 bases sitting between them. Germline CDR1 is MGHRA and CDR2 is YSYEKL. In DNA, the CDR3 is TGCGCCAGCAGCCAAGACGGGTTCCGGGACACGGGCAATCAGCCCCAGCATTTT. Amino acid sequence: CASSQDGFRDTGNQPQHF.

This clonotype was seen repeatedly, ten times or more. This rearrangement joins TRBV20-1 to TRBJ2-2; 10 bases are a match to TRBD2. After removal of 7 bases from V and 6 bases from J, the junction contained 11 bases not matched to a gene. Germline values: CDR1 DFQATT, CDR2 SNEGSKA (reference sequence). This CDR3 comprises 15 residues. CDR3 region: CSVTSSGRSAGELFF. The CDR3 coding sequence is TGCAGTGTCACATCTAGCGGGAGATCGGCCGGGGAGCTGTTTTTT.

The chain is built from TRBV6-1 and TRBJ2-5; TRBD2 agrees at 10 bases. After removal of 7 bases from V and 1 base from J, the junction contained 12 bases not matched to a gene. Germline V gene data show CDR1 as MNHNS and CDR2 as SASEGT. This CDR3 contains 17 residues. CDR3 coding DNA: TGTGCCAGCATCAAAGGGCTAGCGGGAGTCCCCCAAGAGACCCAGTACTTC. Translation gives CASIKGLAGVPQETQYF.

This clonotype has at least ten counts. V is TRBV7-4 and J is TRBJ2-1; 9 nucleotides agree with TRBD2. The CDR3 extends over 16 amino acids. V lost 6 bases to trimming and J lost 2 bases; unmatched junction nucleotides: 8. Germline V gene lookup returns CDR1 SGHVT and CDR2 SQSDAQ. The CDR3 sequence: CASRSSGSITYNEQFF. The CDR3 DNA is TGTGCCAGCAGAAGTAGCGGGAGTATCACCTACAATGAGCAGTTCTTC.

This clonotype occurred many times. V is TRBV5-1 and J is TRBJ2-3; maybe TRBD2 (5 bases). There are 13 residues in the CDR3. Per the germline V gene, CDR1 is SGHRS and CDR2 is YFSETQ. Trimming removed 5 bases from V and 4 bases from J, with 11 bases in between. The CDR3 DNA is TGCGCCAGCAGTTTCCGAGGGCCAGATACGCAGTATTTT. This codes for CASSFRGPDTQYF.

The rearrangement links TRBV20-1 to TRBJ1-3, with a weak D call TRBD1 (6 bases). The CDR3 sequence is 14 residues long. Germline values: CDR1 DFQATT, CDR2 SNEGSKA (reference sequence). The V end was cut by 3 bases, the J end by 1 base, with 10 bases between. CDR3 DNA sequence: TGCAGTGCTAGCAAACAGGGATCTGGAAACACCATATATTTT. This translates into CSASKQGSGNTIYF.

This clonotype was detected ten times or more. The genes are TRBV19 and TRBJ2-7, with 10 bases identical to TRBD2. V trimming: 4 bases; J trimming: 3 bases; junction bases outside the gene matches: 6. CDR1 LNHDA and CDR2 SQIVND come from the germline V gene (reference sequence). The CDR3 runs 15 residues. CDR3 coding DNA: TGTGCCAGTAGTACCCCTAGCGGGAGCAACTACGAGCAGTACTTC. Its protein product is CASSTPSGSNYEQYF.

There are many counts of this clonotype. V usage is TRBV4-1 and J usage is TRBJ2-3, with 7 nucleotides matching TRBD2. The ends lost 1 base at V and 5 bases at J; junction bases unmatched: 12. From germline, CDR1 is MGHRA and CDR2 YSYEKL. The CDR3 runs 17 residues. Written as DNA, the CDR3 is TGCGCCAGCAGCCAAGGCCGGGAGGACGTCTCCCGAGATACGCAGTATTTT. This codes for CASSQGREDVSRDTQYF.

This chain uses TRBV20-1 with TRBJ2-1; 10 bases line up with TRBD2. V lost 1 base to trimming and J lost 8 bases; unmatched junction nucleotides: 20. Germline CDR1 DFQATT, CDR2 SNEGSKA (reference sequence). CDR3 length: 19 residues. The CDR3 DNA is TGCAGTGCTAGAGGGGTTTTAGGAGCGGGAGGGTTTGGGGCAGATGAGCAGTTCTTC. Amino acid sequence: CSARGVLGAGGFGADEQFF.

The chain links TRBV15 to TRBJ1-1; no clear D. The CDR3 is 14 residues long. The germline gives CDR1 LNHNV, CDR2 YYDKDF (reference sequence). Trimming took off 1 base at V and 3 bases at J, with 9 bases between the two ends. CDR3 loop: CATSRGQLDTEAFF. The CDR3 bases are TGTGCCACCAGCAGAGGCCAATTGGACACTGAAGCTTTCTTT.

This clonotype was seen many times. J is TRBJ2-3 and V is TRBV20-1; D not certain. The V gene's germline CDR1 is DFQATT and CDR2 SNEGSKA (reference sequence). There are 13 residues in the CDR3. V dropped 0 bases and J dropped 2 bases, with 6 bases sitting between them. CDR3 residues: CSARDEFTDTQYF. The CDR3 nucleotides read TGCAGTGCTAGAGACGAGTTCACAGATACGCAGTATTTT.

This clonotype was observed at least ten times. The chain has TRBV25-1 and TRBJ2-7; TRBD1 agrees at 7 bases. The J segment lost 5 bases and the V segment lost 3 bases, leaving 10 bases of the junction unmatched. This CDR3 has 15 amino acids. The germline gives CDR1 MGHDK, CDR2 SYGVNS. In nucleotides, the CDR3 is TGTGCCAGCAGTGAGCGACAGGGCGCCGAGGACGAGCAGTACTTC. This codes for CASSERQGAEDEQYF.

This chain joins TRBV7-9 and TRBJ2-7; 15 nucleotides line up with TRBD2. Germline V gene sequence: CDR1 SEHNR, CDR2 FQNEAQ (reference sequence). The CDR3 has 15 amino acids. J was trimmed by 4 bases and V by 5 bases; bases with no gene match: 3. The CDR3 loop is CASSGGTSGRYEQYF. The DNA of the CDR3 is TGTGCCAGCAGCGGGGGGACTAGCGGGAGGTACGAGCAGTACTTC.

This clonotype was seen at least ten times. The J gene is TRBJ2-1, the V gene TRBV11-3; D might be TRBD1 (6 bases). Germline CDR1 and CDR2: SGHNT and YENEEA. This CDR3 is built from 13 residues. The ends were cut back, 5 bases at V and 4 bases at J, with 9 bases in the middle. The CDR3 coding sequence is TGTGCCAGCAGCACCGACAGGTACAATGAGCAGTTCTTC. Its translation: CASSTDRYNEQFF.

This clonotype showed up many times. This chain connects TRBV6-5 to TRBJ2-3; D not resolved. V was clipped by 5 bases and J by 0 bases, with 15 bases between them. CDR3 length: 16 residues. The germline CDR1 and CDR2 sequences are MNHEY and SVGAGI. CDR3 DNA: TGTGCCAGCAGTAACGAACTCCTCTTTAGCACAGATACGCAGTATTTT. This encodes CASSNELLFSTDTQYF.

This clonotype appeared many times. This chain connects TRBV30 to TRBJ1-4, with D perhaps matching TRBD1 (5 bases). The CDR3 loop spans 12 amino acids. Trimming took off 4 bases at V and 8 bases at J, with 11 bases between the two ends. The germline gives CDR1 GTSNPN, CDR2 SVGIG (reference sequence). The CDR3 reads CAWTRQGEKLFF. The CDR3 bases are TGTGCCTGGACGAGGCAGGGCGAAAAACTGTTTTTT.

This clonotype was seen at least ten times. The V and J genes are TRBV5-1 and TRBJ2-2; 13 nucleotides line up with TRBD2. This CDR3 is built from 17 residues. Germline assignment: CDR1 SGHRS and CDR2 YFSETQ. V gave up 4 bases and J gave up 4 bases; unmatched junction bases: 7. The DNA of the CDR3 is TGCGCCAGCAGCAGGACTAGCGGGAGTGTCCTCACCGGGGAGCTGTTTTTT. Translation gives CASSRTSGSVLTGELFF.

Here the CDR3 DNA reads TGTGCCAGCAGGCTTGGACAGGGACGGAGCAATCAGCCCCAGCATTTT. This sequence encodes CASRLGQGRSNQPQHF. The V and J genes are TRBV12-3 or TRBV12-4 and TRBJ1-5; 8 bases fit TRBD1. The CDR3 is made up of 16 amino acids. With V trimmed by 6 bases and J by 1 base, 8 bases remained unmatched.